Below, 7 T cell receptor beta chains from the same sample are listed, as sequenced in a study of T cells in Graves' hyperthyroidism and ophthalmopathy (dated by TCRdb to between 2017 and 2020). Library preparation used multiplex PCR. Instrument used: Illumina HiSeq 2000. The TCR beta CDR3 regions were amplified from the RNA transcripts. A first-round RT-PCR of the TCR CDR3 used the HTBI primer set with the Qiagen OneStep RT-PCR kit. In TCRdb, the public reads were trimmed at Q25 with fastp and aligned with MiXCR, with productive beta chains retained. Each entry merges the rows of one CDR3 protein and shows their most common DNA and genes. The sample table shows hundreds of thousands of distinct CDR3 sequences, and about 15% are seen once. In total, the top ten clones hold around 4% of the sample. The sequencing input was blood. The source is a woman aged 40 to 49 with Graves' ophthalmopathy.

This clonotype was detected a few times. A read error may be the cause here, since a much bigger clone is one base away. The V gene is TRBV11-3, the J gene TRBJ2-6; D is undetermined. Germline V gene lookup returns CDR1 SGHNT and CDR2 YENEEA. This CDR3 is 15 amino acids long. Trimming took 4 bases from V and 0 from J, leaving 7 bases between them. CDR3 sequence: CASSSDPSGANVLTF. The CDR3 DNA follows: TGTGCCAGCAGCTCGGACCCCTCTGGGGCCAACGTCCTGACTTTC. Together with reference TRBV11-3 and TRBJ2-6, the CDR3 gives the full variable domain: EAGVVQSPRYKIIEKKQPVAFWCNPISGHNTLYWYLQNLGQGPELLIRYENEEAVDDSQLPKDRFSAERLKGVDSTLKIQPAELGDSAVYLCASSSDPSGANVLTFGAGSRLTVL.

The V gene is TRBV20-1, the J gene TRBJ1-2; D perhaps matches TRBD1 (6 bases). CDR1 is DFQATT, CDR2 SNEGSKA, per germline (reference sequence). This CDR3 region has 13 residues. Trimming left V 4 bases short and J 7 bases short, with 16 bases between. CDR3 DNA: TGCAGTGCTAACGGGATCCAGGGGTTTGGCTACACCTTC. Its translation is CSANGIQGFGYTF.

This chain connects TRBV6-2 or TRBV6-3 to TRBJ2-2, with D uncertain. Per germline, CDR1 MNHEY and CDR2 SVGEGT. Deletions cut 7 bases from V and 5 bases from J, with 26 bases between. This CDR3 is built from 18 residues. In DNA, the CDR3 is TGTGCCAGCACCGCTCTACCCGGGCCAAAAACGTGGACCGGGGAGCTGTTTTTT. Translated, it gives CASTALPGPKTWTGELFF.

With respect to this clonotype: A much larger clone is a single base away; this may be a read error. The chain uses TRBV12-3 or TRBV12-4 and TRBJ1-2, with D possibly matching TRBD1 (6 bases). V was pared by 2 bases and J by 7 bases, with 17 bases between. The CDR3 has 15 amino acids. The CDR3 region is CASSLKSGGPCGYTF. The CDR3 DNA is TGTGCCAGCAGTTTAAAGTCCGGGGGCCCCTGTGGCTACACCTTC.

This clonotype was seen repeatedly, ten times or more. As DNA, the CDR3 is TGTGCCAGCAGGAACCAACCCTACGAGCAGTACTTC. Translated, it gives CASRNQPYEQYF. The chain couples TRBV28 to TRBJ2-7; D unresolved. V was trimmed by 6 bases and J by 2 bases, leaving 8 bases between them. In germline, CDR1 is MDHEN, CDR2 SYDVKM. The CDR3 is 12 residues long.

This chain joins TRBV19 and TRBJ2-2; D gene uncertain. The CDR3 length is 18 residues. The V and J ends lost 1 base and 3 bases respectively, with 18 bases between them. Germline V lookup: CDR1 LNHDA, CDR2 SQIVND (reference sequence). CDR3 residues: CASSIVTPALYHTGELFF. The CDR3, as DNA: TGTGCCAGTAGTATAGTCACGCCCGCTCTATATCACACCGGGGAGCTGTTTTTT.

Only a few counts were recorded for this clonotype. The chain joins TRBV19 to TRBJ2-7; 8 bases map to TRBD2. The CDR3 totals 15 residues. J was trimmed by 3 bases and V by 5 bases; bases with no gene match: 9. Germline CDR1 reads LNHDA; CDR2 reads SQIVND (reference sequence). This CDR3 reads CASSSGLAPFYEQYF. In DNA form, the CDR3 reads TGTGCCAGTAGTTCTGGACTAGCCCCATTCTACGAGCAGTACTTC.